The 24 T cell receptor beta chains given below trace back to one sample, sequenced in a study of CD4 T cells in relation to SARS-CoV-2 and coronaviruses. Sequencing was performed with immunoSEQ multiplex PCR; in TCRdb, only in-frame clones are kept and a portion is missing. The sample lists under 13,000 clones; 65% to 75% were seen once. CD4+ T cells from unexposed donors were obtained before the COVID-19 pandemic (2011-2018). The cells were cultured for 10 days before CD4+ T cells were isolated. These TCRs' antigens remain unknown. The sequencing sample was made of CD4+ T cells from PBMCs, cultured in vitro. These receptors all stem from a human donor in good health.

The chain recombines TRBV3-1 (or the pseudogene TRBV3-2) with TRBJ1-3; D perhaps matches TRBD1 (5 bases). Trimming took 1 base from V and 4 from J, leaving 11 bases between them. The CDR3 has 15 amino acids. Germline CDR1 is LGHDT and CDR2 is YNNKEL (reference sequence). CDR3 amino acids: CASSQVGGFGNTIYF. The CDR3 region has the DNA TGTGCCAGCAGCCAAGTGGGGGGTTTCGGAAACACCATATATTTT.

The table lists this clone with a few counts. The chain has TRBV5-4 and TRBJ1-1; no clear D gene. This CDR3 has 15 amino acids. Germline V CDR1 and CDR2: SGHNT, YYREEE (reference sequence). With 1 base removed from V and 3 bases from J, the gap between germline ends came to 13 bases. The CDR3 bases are TGTGCCAGCAGCTTGTTTCGAGGAGCGGACACTGAAGCTTTCTTT. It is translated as CASSLFRGADTEAFF.

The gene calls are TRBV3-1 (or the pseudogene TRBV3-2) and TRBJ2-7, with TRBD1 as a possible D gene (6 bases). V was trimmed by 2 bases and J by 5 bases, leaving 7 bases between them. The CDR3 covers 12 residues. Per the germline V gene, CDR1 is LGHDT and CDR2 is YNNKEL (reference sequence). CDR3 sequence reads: CASSQRGNEQYF. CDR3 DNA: TGTGCCAGCAGCCAAAGGGGGAACGAGCAGTACTTC.

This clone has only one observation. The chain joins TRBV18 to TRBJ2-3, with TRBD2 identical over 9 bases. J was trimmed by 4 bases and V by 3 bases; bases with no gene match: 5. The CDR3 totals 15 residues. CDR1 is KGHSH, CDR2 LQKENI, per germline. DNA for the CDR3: TGTGCCAGCTCACCCATAGCGGGAGAACCAGATACGCAGTATTTT. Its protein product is CASSPIAGEPDTQYF.

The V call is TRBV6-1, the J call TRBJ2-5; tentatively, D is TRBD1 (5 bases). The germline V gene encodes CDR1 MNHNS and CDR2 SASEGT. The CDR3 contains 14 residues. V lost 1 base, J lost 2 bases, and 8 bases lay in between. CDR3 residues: CASSEGTLQETQYF. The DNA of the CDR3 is TGTGCCAGCAGTGAAGGGACACTTCAAGAGACCCAGTACTTC.

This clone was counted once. CDR3 sequence reads: CASRIGGLAYEQYF. CDR3 sequence (DNA): TGTGCCAGCAGGATAGGGGGCTTGGCCTACGAGCAGTACTTC. V gene TRBV2 combines with J gene TRBJ2-7; TRBD1 matches 7 bases. CDR3 length equals 14 residues. J was trimmed by 2 bases and V by 6 bases; bases with no gene match: 7. Germline assignment: CDR1 SNHLY and CDR2 FYNNEI. Combining the CDR3 with reference TRBV2 and TRBJ2-7 gives the whole variable domain EPEVTQTPSHQVTQMGQEVILRCVPISNHLYFYWYRQILGQKVEFLVSFYNNEISEKSEIFDDQFSVERPDGSNFTLKIRSTKLEDSAMYFCASRIGGLAYEQYFGPGTRLTVT.

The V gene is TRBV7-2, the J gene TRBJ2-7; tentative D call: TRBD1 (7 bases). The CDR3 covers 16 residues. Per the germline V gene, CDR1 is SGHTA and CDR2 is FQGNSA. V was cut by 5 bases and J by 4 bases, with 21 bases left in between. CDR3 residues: CASSPRGASLTYEQYF. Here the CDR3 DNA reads TGTGCCAGCAGCCCCAGGGGGGCTAGCCTCACTTACGAGCAGTACTTC. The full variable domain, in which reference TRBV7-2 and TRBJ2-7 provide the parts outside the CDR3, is GAGVSQSPSNKVTEKGKDVELRCDPISGHTALYWYRQSLGQGLEFLIYFQGNSAPDKSGLPSDRFSAERTGGSVSTLTIQRTQQEDSAVYLCASSPRGASLTYEQYFGPGTRLTVT.

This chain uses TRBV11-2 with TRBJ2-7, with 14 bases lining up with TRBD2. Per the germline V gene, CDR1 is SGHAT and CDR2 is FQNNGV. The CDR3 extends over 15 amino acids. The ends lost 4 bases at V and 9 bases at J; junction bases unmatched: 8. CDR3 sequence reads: CASSSGTSGRVGQYF. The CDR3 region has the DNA TGTGCCAGCAGCTCCGGGACTAGCGGGAGAGTAGGGCAGTACTTC.

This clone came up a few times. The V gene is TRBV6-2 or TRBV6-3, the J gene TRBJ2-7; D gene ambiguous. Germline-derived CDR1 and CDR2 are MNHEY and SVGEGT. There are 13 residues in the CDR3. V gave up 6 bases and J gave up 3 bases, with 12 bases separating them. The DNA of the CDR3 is TGTGCCAGCAGCCCGACCAGAGACTACGAGCAGTACTTC. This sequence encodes CASSPTRDYEQYF.

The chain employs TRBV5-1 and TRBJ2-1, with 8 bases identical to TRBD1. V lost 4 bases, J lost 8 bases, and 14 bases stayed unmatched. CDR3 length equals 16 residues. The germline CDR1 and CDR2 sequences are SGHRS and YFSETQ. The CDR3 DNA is TGCGCCAGCAGCGACGTGGGGCAGGGGGCGAGCGATGAGCAGTTCTTC. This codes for CASSDVGQGASDEQFF.

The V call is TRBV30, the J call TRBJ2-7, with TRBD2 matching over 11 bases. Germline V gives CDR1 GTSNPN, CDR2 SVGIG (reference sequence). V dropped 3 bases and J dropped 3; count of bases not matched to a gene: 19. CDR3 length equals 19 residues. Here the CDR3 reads CAWRVFGQGSGRADYEQYF. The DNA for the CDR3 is TGTGCCTGGAGGGTTTTTGGACAGGGTAGCGGGAGGGCCGACTACGAGCAGTACTTC.

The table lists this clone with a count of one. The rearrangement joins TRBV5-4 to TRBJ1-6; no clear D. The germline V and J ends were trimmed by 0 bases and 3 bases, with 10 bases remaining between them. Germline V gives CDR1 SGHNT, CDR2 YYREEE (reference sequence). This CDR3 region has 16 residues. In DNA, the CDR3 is TGTGCCAGCAGCTTGGGGGGATGGTACTATAATTCACCCCTCCACTTT. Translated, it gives CASSLGGWYYNSPLHF. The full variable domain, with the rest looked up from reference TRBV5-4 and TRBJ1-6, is ETGVTQSPTHLIKTRGQQVTLRCSSQSGHNTVSWYQQALGQGPQFIFQYYREEENGRGNFPPRFSGLQFPNYSSELNVNALELDDSALYLCASSLGGWYYNSPLHFGNGTRLTVT.

CDR3 residues: CASSHARDAENYGYTF. CDR3 DNA: TGCGCCAGCAGCCACGCCCGGGACGCGGAAAACTATGGCTACACCTTC. The chain couples TRBV4-1 to TRBJ1-2; weak D call: TRBD1 (5 bases). The CDR3 loop spans 16 amino acids. V lost 3 bases to trimming and J lost 2 bases, with 16 bases between them. Germline V gene sequence: CDR1 MGHRA, CDR2 YSYEKL.

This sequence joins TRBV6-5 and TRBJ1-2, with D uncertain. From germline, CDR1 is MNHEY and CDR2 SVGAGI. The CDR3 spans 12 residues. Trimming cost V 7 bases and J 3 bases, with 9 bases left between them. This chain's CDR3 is CASNTGYYGYTF. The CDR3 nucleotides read TGTGCCAGCAACACCGGCTACTATGGCTACACCTTC.

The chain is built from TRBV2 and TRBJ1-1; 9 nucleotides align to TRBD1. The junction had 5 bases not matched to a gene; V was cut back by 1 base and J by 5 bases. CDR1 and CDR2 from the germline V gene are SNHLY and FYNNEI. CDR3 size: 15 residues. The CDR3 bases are TGTGCCAGCAGTGAAGGGACAGGGGTTGGGACTGAAGCTTTCTTT. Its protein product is CASSEGTGVGTEAFF.

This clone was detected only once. This CDR3 reads CTSSQRGDVSSGNTIYF. The CDR3 coding sequence is TGCACCAGCAGCCAGAGGGGGGACGTAAGCTCTGGAAACACCATATATTTT. The chain has TRBV1 and TRBJ1-3. TRBV1 is assigned pseudogene status. This CDR3 is built from 17 residues.

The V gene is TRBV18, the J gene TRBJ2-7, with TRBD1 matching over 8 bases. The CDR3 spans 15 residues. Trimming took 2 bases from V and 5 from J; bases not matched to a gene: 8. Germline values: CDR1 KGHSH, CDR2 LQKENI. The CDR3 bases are TGTGCCAGCTCACCAGGGTCGGACAGGGTGAACGAGCAGTACTTC. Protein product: CASSPGSDRVNEQYF.

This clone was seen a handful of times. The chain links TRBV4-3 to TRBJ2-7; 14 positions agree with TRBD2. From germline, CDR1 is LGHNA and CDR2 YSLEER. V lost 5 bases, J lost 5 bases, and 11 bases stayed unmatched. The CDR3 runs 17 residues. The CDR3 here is CASSFRLAGGYWDEQYF. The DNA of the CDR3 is TGCGCCAGCAGCTTTCGACTAGCGGGAGGGTATTGGGACGAGCAGTACTTC.

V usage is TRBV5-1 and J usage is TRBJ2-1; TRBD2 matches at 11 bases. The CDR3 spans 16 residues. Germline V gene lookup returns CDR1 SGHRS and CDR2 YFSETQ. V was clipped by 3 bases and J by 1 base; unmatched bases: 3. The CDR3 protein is CASSWGTSGSYNEQFF. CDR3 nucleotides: TGCGCCAGCAGCTGGGGGACTAGCGGATCCTACAATGAGCAGTTCTTC.

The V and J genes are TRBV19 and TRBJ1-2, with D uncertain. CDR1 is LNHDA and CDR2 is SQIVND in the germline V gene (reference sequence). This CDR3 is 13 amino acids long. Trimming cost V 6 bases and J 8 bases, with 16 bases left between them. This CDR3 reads CASSSGTGGGYTF. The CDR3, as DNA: TGTGCCAGTAGCTCTGGCACCGGCGGAGGCTACACCTTC.

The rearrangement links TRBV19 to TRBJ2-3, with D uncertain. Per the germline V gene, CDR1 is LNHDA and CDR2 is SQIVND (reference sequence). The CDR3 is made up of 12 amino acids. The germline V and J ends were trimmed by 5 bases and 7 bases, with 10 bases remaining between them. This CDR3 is CASSAFRYTQYF. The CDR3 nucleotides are TGTGCCAGTAGTGCATTCAGATATACGCAGTATTTT.

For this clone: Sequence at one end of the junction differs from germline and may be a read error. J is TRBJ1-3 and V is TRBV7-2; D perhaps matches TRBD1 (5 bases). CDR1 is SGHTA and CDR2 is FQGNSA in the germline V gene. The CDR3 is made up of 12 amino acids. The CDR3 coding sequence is TGTGCCAGCAGCGAGGGGACCCTCTCCAGGCATTTT. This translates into CASSEGTLSRHF. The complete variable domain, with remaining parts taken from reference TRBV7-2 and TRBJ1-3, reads GAGVSQSPSNKVTEKGKDVELRCDPISGHTALYWYRQSLGQGLEFLIYFQGNSAPDKSGLPSDRFSAERTGGSVSTLTIQRTQQEDSAVYLCASSEGTLSRHFGEGSWLTVV.

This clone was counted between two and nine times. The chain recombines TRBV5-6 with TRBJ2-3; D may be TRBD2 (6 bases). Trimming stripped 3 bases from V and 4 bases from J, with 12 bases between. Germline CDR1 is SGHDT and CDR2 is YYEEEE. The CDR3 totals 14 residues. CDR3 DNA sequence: TGTGCCAGCAGCTCAGGACCGGGGGCAGATACGCAGTATTTT. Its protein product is CASSSGPGADTQYF.

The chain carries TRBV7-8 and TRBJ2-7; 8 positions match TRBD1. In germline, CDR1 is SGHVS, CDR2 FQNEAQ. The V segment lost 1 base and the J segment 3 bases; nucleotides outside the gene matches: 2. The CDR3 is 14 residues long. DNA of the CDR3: TGTGCCAGCAGCTTAGGGACAGGGATCTACGAGCAGTACTTC. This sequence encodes CASSLGTGIYEQYF.